These 24 T cell receptor beta chains originate from one sample sequenced in a study of OX40 agonist ivuxolimab in advanced cancers. Using immunoSEQ multiplex PCR, the repertoire was profiled, and TCRdb retains in-frame clones only, with some absent. The data contain 98,000 or so clones, approximately 83% of them singletons. The material was CD4+ or CD8+ T cells sorted from blood, obtained in a trial of the OX40 agonist ivuxolimab. The receptors stem from an adult with an advanced solid tumor such as melanoma, head and neck, liver or kidney cancer.

This clone turned up a few times. The V and J genes are TRBV27 and TRBJ2-3, with a tentative D call TRBD2 (7 bases). Trimming pared 7 bases from V and 4 bases from J, leaving 21 bases between. CDR3 length: 16 amino acids. Germline V gene data show CDR1 as MNHEY and CDR2 as SMNVEV (reference sequence). This CDR3 is CASTWGGGRSADTQYF. The DNA for the CDR3 is TGTGCCAGCACTTGGGGAGGGGGGCGCAGTGCAGATACGCAGTATTTT.

This chain uses TRBV4-1 with TRBJ2-1, with 9 bases that match TRBD2. Germline assignment: CDR1 MGHRA and CDR2 YSYEKL. J was trimmed by 6 bases and V by 0 bases; bases with no gene match: 3. The CDR3 sequence is 15 residues long. CDR3 in amino acids: CASSQDSGRTNEQFF. CDR3 nucleotide sequence: TGCGCCAGCAGCCAAGATAGCGGGAGAACCAATGAGCAGTTCTTC.

The chain has TRBV5-5 and TRBJ2-7; 7 bases agree with TRBD1. V lost 7 bases, J lost 0 bases, and 10 bases stayed unmatched. Germline V gives CDR1 SGHKS, CDR2 YYEKEE (reference sequence). The CDR3 runs 15 residues. The CDR3 spells CASATTGTVSYEQYF. The CDR3 bases are TGTGCCAGCGCTACCACCGGGACAGTCTCCTACGAGCAGTACTTC.

The chain couples TRBV5-1 to TRBJ1-2, with TRBD1 matching over 8 bases. The CDR3 loop spans 15 amino acids. V gave up 4 bases and J gave up 5 bases; unmatched junction bases: 10. Looked up from germline, CDR1 is SGHRS and CDR2 is YFSETQ. In DNA, the CDR3 is TGCGCCAGCAGCGTAGACAGGGGAAGTCGGTATGGCTACACCTTC. This translates into CASSVDRGSRYGYTF. The full variable domain, with the rest looked up from reference TRBV5-1 and TRBJ1-2, is KAGVTQTPRYLIKTRGQQVTLSCSPISGHRSVSWYQQTPGQGLQFLFEYFSETQRNKGNFPGRFSGRQFSNSRSEMNVSTLELGDSALYLCASSVDRGSRYGYTFGSGTRLTVV.

V and J are TRBV18 and TRBJ2-3; D perhaps matches TRBD2 (6 bases). The V gene lost 3 bases and the J gene lost 6 bases, with 16 bases spanning the gap. Germline CDR1 is KGHSH and CDR2 is LQKENI. CDR3 length: 15 residues. The CDR3 sequence is CASSPRSGRDDTQYF. The DNA of the CDR3 is TGTGCCAGCTCACCTCGATCGGGGCGGGACGATACGCAGTATTTT.

This chain joins TRBV5-4 and TRBJ2-3; no clear D gene. The CDR3 loop spans 15 amino acids. The germline gives CDR1 SGHNT, CDR2 YYREEE (reference sequence). Trimming took 0 bases from V and 4 from J, leaving 12 bases between them. DNA of the CDR3: TGTGCCAGCAGCTTGGAGCGTGGCCCCTCAGATACGCAGTATTTT. This gives the protein CASSLERGPSDTQYF.

The chain uses TRBV27 and TRBJ1-5; D is ambiguous. CDR1 MNHEY and CDR2 SMNVEV come from the germline V gene (reference sequence). CDR3 length: 13 residues. V lost 5 bases and J lost 5, with 10 bases in between. The CDR3 bases are TGTGCCAGCAGTCGGGCCTTTGATCAGCCCCAGCATTTT. Its translation: CASSRAFDQPQHF.

This chain joins TRBV7-2 and TRBJ2-5; 7 bases map to TRBD2. Germline CDR1 is SGHTA and CDR2 is FQGNSA. With V trimmed by 5 bases and J by 2 bases, 14 bases remained unmatched. This CDR3 spans 17 amino acids. This chain's CDR3 is CASSHPYGGRMQETQYF. CDR3 coding DNA: TGTGCCAGCAGCCATCCCTACGGGGGGAGAATGCAAGAGACCCAGTACTTC.

V gene TRBV6-5 combines with J gene TRBJ1-1; maybe TRBD1 (5 bases). CDR3 size: 13 residues. Per the germline V gene, CDR1 is MNHEY and CDR2 is SVGAGI. Trimming removed 10 bases at V and 4 bases at J, with 16 bases between. The CDR3 bases are TGTGCCACTTCGAGGGTGAGGGGCACTGAAGCTTTCTTT. Amino acid sequence: CATSRVRGTEAFF.

J is TRBJ1-4 and V is TRBV11-2; 10 nucleotides line up with TRBD1. Germline CDR1 SGHAT, CDR2 FQNNGV. This CDR3 is 15 amino acids long. The V segment lost 1 base and the J segment 6 bases; nucleotides outside the gene matches: 2. As DNA, the CDR3 is TGTGCCAGCAGCTTAGCAGGGACAGGGGATGAAAAACTGTTTTTT. It yields the protein CASSLAGTGDEKLFF.

V is TRBV7-2 and J is TRBJ2-5; D gene ambiguous. V lost 6 bases and J lost 3, with 11 bases in between. CDR1 SGHTA and CDR2 FQGNSA come from the germline V gene. This CDR3 contains 13 residues. CDR3 protein: CASRPVGKETQYF. The CDR3 DNA reads as TGTGCCAGCAGACCCGTAGGGAAAGAGACCCAGTACTTC. Using reference TRBV7-2 and TRBJ2-5 for the parts outside the CDR3, the full variable domain is GAGVSQSPSNKVTEKGKDVELRCDPISGHTALYWYRQSLGQGLEFLIYFQGNSAPDKSGLPSDRFSAERTGGSVSTLTIQRTQQEDSAVYLCASRPVGKETQYFGPGTRLLVL.

The rearrangement uses TRBV6-6 and TRBJ2-2, with D maybe TRBD2 (5 bases). Trimming shortened V by 4 bases and J by 4 bases, and 10 bases separated the two germline ends. The germline V gene encodes CDR1 MNHNY and CDR2 SVGAGI (reference sequence). The CDR3 extends over 14 amino acids. CDR3 coding DNA: TGTGCCAGCAGTTTTAGGACTGGCACCGGGGAGCTGTTTTTT. Translating it yields CASSFRTGTGELFF.

CDR3 sequence: CASSEYTSGNTIYF. CDR3 DNA: TGTGCCAGCAGTGAATATACGTCTGGAAACACCATATATTTT. The J gene is TRBJ1-3, the V gene TRBV25-1; unclear D gene. Trimming removed 0 bases from V and 1 base from J, with 4 bases in between. The CDR3 has 14 residues. Germline V gene sequence: CDR1 MGHDK, CDR2 SYGVNS.

In this sample, this clone turned up once. The chain is built from TRBV7-2 and TRBJ2-1; tentative D call: TRBD1 (5 bases). The CDR3 covers 15 residues. CDR1 and CDR2 from the germline V gene are SGHTA and FQGNSA. Trimming removed 5 bases at V and 9 bases at J, with 20 bases between. The CDR3 DNA reads TGTGCCAGCAGCGCCCAGGGCAGTGGCCGAGGTGAGCAGTTCTTC. This codes for CASSAQGSGRGEQFF.

The V and J genes are TRBV7-2 and TRBJ1-5, with no clear D. The germline gives CDR1 SGHTA, CDR2 FQGNSA. The CDR3 covers 13 residues. V was pared by 3 bases and J by 4 bases, with 7 bases between. The CDR3 nucleotides read TGTGCCAGCAGCTTCGGCGGTAATCAGCCCCAGCATTTT. As protein: CASSFGGNQPQHF.

In its sample, this clone was seen once. The CDR3 reads CASSDRRDRGLDTEAFF. As DNA, the CDR3 is TGTGCCAGCAGCGATCGCCGGGACAGGGGGTTGGACACTGAAGCTTTCTTT. The chain couples TRBV9 to TRBJ1-1, with 11 bases lining up with TRBD1. This CDR3 comprises 17 residues. Unmatched junction bases numbered 10, after V lost 3 bases and J lost 3 bases. Germline V gene data show CDR1 as SGDLS and CDR2 as YYNGEE.

This clone was counted a single time. In the same sample, other DNA sequences code for this CDR3. The chain combines TRBV5-6 with TRBJ2-3, with 7 nucleotides matching TRBD2. The length of the CDR3 is 18 residues. V was clipped by 3 bases and J by 4 bases; unmatched bases: 17. CDR1 is SGHDT, CDR2 YYEEEE, per germline. In nucleotides, the CDR3 is TGTGCCAGCAGCTCCGTTCCTCAACGAGCGGGGACGGCAGATACGCAGTATTTT. Its translation is CASSSVPQRAGTADTQYF.

The chain couples TRBV25-1 to TRBJ2-7; D is unclear. The CDR3 spans 13 residues. With 5 bases removed from V and 6 bases from J, the gap between germline ends came to 14 bases. Germline CDR1 reads MGHDK; CDR2 reads SYGVNS. The CDR3 region is CASSTAIVGEQYF. The CDR3 DNA reads as TGTGCCAGCAGTACGGCCATCGTGGGCGAGCAGTACTTC.

The table lists this clone with a count of one. This specimen includes other DNA sequences encoding the same CDR3. This sequence joins TRBV11-2 and TRBJ2-2; D call uncertain. Germline loops: CDR1 SGHAT, CDR2 FQNNGV. The CDR3 totals 12 residues. The V end was cut by 1 base, the J end by 4 bases, with 1 base between. The CDR3 region has the DNA TGTGCCAGCAGCTTAGGCACCGGGGAGCTGTTTTTT. This gives the protein CASSLGTGELFF.

This clone came up a few times. V gene TRBV30 combines with J gene TRBJ1-2; a possible D gene is TRBD1 (6 bases). V lost 6 bases, J lost 4 bases, and 12 bases lay in between. The CDR3 length is 12 residues. Germline V gene sequence: CDR1 GTSNPN, CDR2 SVGIG (reference sequence). For the CDR3, the DNA is TGTGCCTGTCCCCGGACAGTCTATGGCTACACCTTC. Translated: CACPRTVYGYTF.

In this sample, this clone turned up a few times. The chain joins TRBV2 to TRBJ2-7; D gene ambiguous. V was cut by 4 bases and J by 3 bases, with 13 bases left in between. Germline V gene sequence: CDR1 SNHLY, CDR2 FYNNEI. The CDR3 has 14 amino acids. In DNA form, the CDR3 reads TGTGCCAGCAGTGGAAAGGGTACGAACTACGAGCAGTACTTC. Encoded protein: CASSGKGTNYEQYF. The full variable domain, its missing parts supplied by reference TRBV2 and TRBJ2-7, is EPEVTQTPSHQVTQMGQEVILRCVPISNHLYFYWYRQILGQKVEFLVSFYNNEISEKSEIFDDQFSVERPDGSNFTLKIRSTKLEDSAMYFCASSGKGTNYEQYFGPGTRLTVT.

This sequence joins TRBV10-3 and TRBJ2-1, with a tentative D call TRBD1 (6 bases). The V and J ends lost 6 bases and 1 base respectively, with 16 bases between them. CDR1 and CDR2 (germline): ENHRY, SYGVKD. The length of the CDR3 is 16 residues. The CDR3 DNA reads TGTGCCATCAGCGTAACCACAGGGTGGTCCTACAATGAGCAGTTCTTC. It specifies CAISVTTGWSYNEQFF.

V gene TRBV6-1 combines with J gene TRBJ1-2; the D is unclear. Per the germline V gene, CDR1 is MNHNS and CDR2 is SASEGT. The CDR3 runs 12 residues. V was cut by 6 bases and J by 1 base, with 6 bases left in between. This CDR3 reads CASRPGNYGYTF. DNA for the CDR3: TGTGCCAGCAGACCGGGTAACTATGGCTACACCTTC.

This clone was detected only once. The chain is built from TRBV5-4 and TRBJ2-7; 12 bases agree with TRBD2. V lost 3 bases and J lost 6; bases outside the gene matches: 16. The CDR3 loop spans 18 amino acids. Germline CDR1 SGHNT, CDR2 YYREEE (reference sequence). DNA of the CDR3: TGTGCCAGCAGCTACTGGACTAGCGGGATTGCGGCGGTTGGCGAGCAGTACTTC. Its translation is CASSYWTSGIAAVGEQYF.